The T cell receptor beta chain under discussion was sequenced for a study of blood T cell repertoires in COVID-19. The overall study: Samples representing acute and convalescent COVID-19 were sourced from the United States, Italy and Spain. The cDNA or gDNA used as material had been derived from T cells, B-cell-depleted T cells, or PBMCs.

This clone was counted only a few times. J lost 2 bases, V lost 4 bases, and 7 bases had no gene match. Germline CDR1 LGHNA, CDR2 YSLEER. There are 16 residues in the CDR3. Study processing details: Estimated nucleated cell counts came from reference gene primer amplification. Sequencing was performed with immunoSEQ multiplex PCR; in TCRdb, only in-frame clones are kept and a portion is missing. The D gene and trimming were derived from the DNA, and the V and J assignments and clone size from that table. This table has approximately 210,000 clones, more than 75% appearing once. The clonotype originates from a middle-aged woman with acute or convalescent COVID-19. The V and J genes are TRBV4-3 and TRBJ2-3; 9 bases match TRBD1. The sequenced sample was peripheral blood. The CDR3 nucleotides are TGCGCCAGCAGCCCTTCAACAGGGGGCAACACAGATACGCAGTATTTT. Its protein is CASSPSTGGNTDTQYF.